The rows below give T cell receptor beta chains drawn from one sample of a study of T cell repertoires in cytomegalovirus infection. TCRdb redid the calling of the reads with MiXCR, one entry per CDR3 protein. The repertoire has around 300,000 distinct CDR3 sequences, more than 20% of them found once; the top ten carry about 15%. The sequenced material came from PBMCs. These receptors were obtained from a human donor in good health (CMV status not recorded). Some clones in this sample may be carry-over from other donors' samples. Each CDR3 is given without its conserved first and last residue. The order of the fields is J gene, clone size, V gene, CDR3 protein. Size is stated for part of the rows, as once, few or many counts, or as a class when the clone is expanded.

j_gene: TRBJ1-1
abundance: NA
v_gene: TRBV5-1
CDR3aa: ASSLAPGPRNTEAF

j_gene: TRBJ1-4
abundance: many
v_gene: TRBV28
CDR3aa: ASSFGLGKLF

j_gene: TRBJ1-1
abundance: few
v_gene: TRBV19
CDR3aa: ASSPAGRGSTEAF

j_gene: TRBJ2-7
abundance: many
v_gene: TRBV4-3
CDR3aa: ASSHFDYEQY

j_gene: TRBJ2-1
abundance: NA
v_gene: TRBV20-1
CDR3aa: SARVPLKLVRYNEQF

j_gene: TRBJ2-4
abundance: few
v_gene: TRBV29-1
CDR3aa: SAPNLRSAKNIQY

j_gene: TRBJ1-4
abundance: many
v_gene: TRBV12-3/TRBV12-4
CDR3aa: ASTWQGDEKLF

j_gene: TRBJ1-5
abundance: few
v_gene: TRBV6-5
CDR3aa: ASSYSSMGEKPQH

j_gene: TRBJ1-2
abundance: many
v_gene: TRBV7-3
CDR3aa: ASSLGRGFGYT

j_gene: TRBJ2-3
abundance: NA
v_gene: TRBV29-1
CDR3aa: SVRGWGKSTDTQY

j_gene: TRBJ2-7
abundance: NA
v_gene: TRBV30
CDR3aa: AWGRTSGRGEQY

j_gene: TRBJ2-7
abundance: NA
v_gene: TRBV7-6
CDR3aa: ASSARLAGGRSYEQY

j_gene: TRBJ2-1
abundance: many
v_gene: TRBV28
CDR3aa: ASSFRPGPVGDEQF

j_gene: TRBJ2-4
abundance: many
v_gene: TRBV6-2/TRBV6-3
CDR3aa: ASSYLRGSDIQY